The next 23 T cell receptor beta chains were all read from a single sample in a study of CD8+ T cells in alopecia areata. Sorting used CD4, CD8alpha, NKG2D, NKG2ACE and other markers on pooled cutaneous lymph node cells. Sequencing templates came from extracted RNA that was reverse transcribed into cDNA. Libraries were prepared by immunoSEQ multiplex PCR; TCRdb keeps only in-frame clonotypes and omits some of them. This sample comprises 270,000 or so clones, none seen once only. The sequenced material came from CD4+ T cells sorted from a lymph node. The origin of the receptors is a C3H/HeJ mouse with alopecia areata. Mouse strain MHC haplotype: H2-k.

Only a few counts were recorded for this clone. Here the gene names and germline are mouse. The observed sequence ends 4 residues before the CDR3 terminus, with the missing tail filled in from the germline J gene. The rearrangement uses TRBV17 and TRBJ2-7, with 7 positions matching TRBD1. Germline CDR1 MNHDT, CDR2 YYDKIL. This CDR3 has 14 amino acids. With 8 bases clipped from V and 0 bases from J, the junction kept 7 bases outside the gene matches. This CDR3 reads CASCSSGGSYEQYF. The part of the CDR3 DNA that was read is TGTGCTAGCTGTTCCTCAGGGGGCTCCTAT.

This clone has just a few counts. The gene symbols are mouse symbols. Read data end 4 residues before the CDR3 end; the end is taken from the germline J gene. V and J are TRBV13-2 and TRBJ2-5; TRBD2 matches 13 bases. Germline CDR1 is NNHNN and CDR2 is SYGAGS (reference sequence). The CDR3 has 15 residues. CDR3 sequence reads: CASGPGTGGEDTQYF. The CDR3 bases that were read are TGTGCCAGCGGTCCCGGGACTGGGGGGGAAGAC.

As to this clone: Mouse gene names apply. The read is 4 residues too short to cover the CDR3 end, so that end is filled in from the germline J gene. V and J are TRBV1 and TRBJ2-1; TRBD1 is a possible D gene (6 bases). The CDR3 covers 12 residues. The V and J ends lost 5 bases and 4 bases respectively, with 6 bases between them. Germline V gives CDR1 NSQYPW, CDR2 LRSPGD (reference sequence). This CDR3 reads CTCSTGYAEQFF. CDR3 DNA, as far as it was read: TGCACCTGCAGTACAGGGTATGCT.

As for this clone: The gene names given are mouse names. Read coverage stops 4 residues before the CDR3 terminus; the germline J gene supplies the remainder. Other DNA sequences within the sample encode an identical CDR3. The chain joins TRBV5 to TRBJ1-2; no firm D call. Germline CDR1 LGHNA, CDR2 YNLKQL (reference sequence). V was cut by 0 bases and J by 2 bases, with 7 bases left in between. The CDR3 covers 14 residues. CDR3 in amino acids: CASSQDTRNSDYTF. CDR3 DNA, as far as it was read: TGTGCCAGCAGCCAAGACACACGGAACTCC.

This clone was seen a few times. The gene names here belong to mouse. Read coverage stops 4 residues before the CDR3 terminus; the germline J gene supplies the remainder. This sequence joins TRBV19 and TRBJ2-5, with 11 bases lining up with TRBD2. Germline V gene data show CDR1 as FNHDT and CDR2 as SITEND (reference sequence). J gave up 0 bases and V 5 bases, and 5 bases lay outside the gene matches. This CDR3 comprises 16 residues. The part of the CDR3 DNA that was read is TGTGCCAGCAGCCTCGGACTGGGGGGTAACCAAGAC. Its protein product is CASSLGLGGNQD. The complete CDR3 protein is CASSLGLGGNQDTQYF. The whole variable domain, filled in from reference TRBV19 and TRBJ2-5, reads GGIITQTPKFLIGQEGQKLTLKCQQNFNHDTMYWYRQDSGKGLRLIYYSITENDLQKGDLSEGYDASREKKSSFSLTVTSAQKNEMAVFLCASSLGLGGNQDTQYFGPGTRLLVL.

This clone was observed a handful of times. Germline and genes: mouse. The sequence runs out 4 residues before the end of the CDR3; the remainder is reconstructed from the germline J gene. The rearrangement links TRBV19 to TRBJ2-3; unclear D gene. Germline V CDR1 and CDR2: FNHDT, SITEND (reference sequence). The CDR3 is 12 amino acids. The germline V and J ends were trimmed by 6 bases and 1 base, with 6 bases remaining between them. Partial CDR3 DNA: TGTGCCAGCACCTTGGGTGCAGAA. Amino acid sequence: CASTLGAE. The entire CDR3 sequence reads CASTLGAETLYF.

Worth noting for this clone: Gene names and germline refer to mouse. The CDR3 loop reads CASSPRDKPYEQYF. The sequenced part of the CDR3 DNA is TGTGCCAGCAGCCCCCGGGACAAGCCCTAT. The chain is built from TRBV5 and TRBJ2-7; D possibly corresponds to TRBD1 (6 bases). Read coverage stops 4 residues before the CDR3 terminus; the germline J gene supplies the remainder. V was trimmed by 4 bases and J by 2 bases, leaving 12 bases between them. Germline V lookup: CDR1 LGHNA, CDR2 YNLKQL (reference sequence). This CDR3 spans 14 amino acids.

As regards this clone: The gene symbols are mouse symbols. The read falls 4 residues short of the CDR3 end, and the missing part is taken from the germline J gene. This chain uses TRBV13-1 with TRBJ2-4; 10 nucleotides align to TRBD2. V gave up 0 bases and J gave up 0 bases; unmatched junction bases: 4. The CDR3 runs to 17 residues. Germline CDR1 NSHNY, CDR2 SYGAGN. CDR3 amino acids: CASSDVRTGGSQNTLYF. Incomplete CDR3 DNA: TGTGCCAGCAGTGATGTCCGGACTGGGGGTAGTCAAAAC.

This clone showed up many times. Genes and germline come from the mouse. The read stops 4 residues short of the end of the CDR3; the missing end is completed from the germline J gene. The chain has TRBV17 and TRBJ2-2; TRBD2 matches at 10 bases. CDR1 is MNHDT and CDR2 is YYDKIL in the germline V gene. The CDR3 contains 16 residues. With V trimmed by 2 bases and J by 0 bases, 0 bases remained unmatched. Partial CDR3 DNA: TGTGCTAGCAGTAGACTGGGGGGGCCAAACACCGGG. Translated, it gives CASSRLGGPNTG. The CDR3, in full, reads CASSRLGGPNTGQLYF.

Points on this clone: Gene names follow the mouse nomenclature. The missing CDR3 end, 4 residues past where the read stops, is filled in from the germline J gene. The rearrangement uses TRBV13-3 and TRBJ2-3, with D hard to call. The CDR3 runs 15 residues. V was trimmed by 2 bases and J by 0 bases, leaving 10 bases between them. Germline V gene sequence: CDR1 NNHDY, CDR2 SYVADS. Incomplete CDR3 DNA: TGTGCCAGCAGTGAGAAGGGTTCTAGTGCAGAA. Its protein product is CASSEKGSSAE. The full CDR3 protein is CASSEKGSSAETLYF.

As regards this clone: Gene labels here are mouse ones. The read finishes 4 residues shy of the CDR3 end, and the germline J gene is used to complete it. The V and J genes are TRBV13-2 and TRBJ2-1; 8 bases map to TRBD2. Per germline, CDR1 NNHNN and CDR2 SYGAGS (reference sequence). The V gene end was trimmed by 0 bases and the J gene end by 3 bases; junction bases not matched to a gene: 2. CDR3 length: 15 amino acids. Here the CDR3 reads CASGDAWGVYAEQFF. Incomplete CDR3 DNA: TGTGCCAGCGGTGATGCCTGGGGGGTCTATGCT.

With regard to this clone: Gene names are mouse gene names. The CDR3 goes on 4 residues after the read ends, and that part is filled in from the germline J gene. The J gene is TRBJ2-4, the V gene TRBV29; 10 nucleotides line up with TRBD2. Germline CDR1 reads MSHET; CDR2 reads SYDVDS. CDR3 length equals 13 residues. Incomplete CDR3 DNA: TGTGCTACCCTAACTGGGGGGGTAAAC. Amino acid sequence: CATLTGGVN. The whole CDR3 reads CATLTGGVNTLYF. Together with reference TRBV29 and TRBJ2-4, the CDR3 gives the full variable domain: DMKVTQMPRYLIKRMGENVLLECGQDMSHETMYWYRQDPGLGLQLIYISYDVDSNSEGDIPKGYRVSRKKREHFSLILDSAKTNQTSVYFCATLTGGVNTLYFGAGTRLSVL.

This clone was recorded a few times. Gene names and germline refer to mouse. The DNA ends 4 residues before the CDR3 does, and the rest of the CDR3 is filled in from the germline J gene. Other DNA sequences from this sample encode an identical CDR3 as well. The J gene is TRBJ2-5, the V gene TRBV5, with TRBD2 matching over 8 bases. J was trimmed by 3 bases and V by 0 bases; bases with no gene match: 2. The length of the CDR3 is 15 residues. The germline CDR1 and CDR2 sequences are LGHNA and YNLKQL (reference sequence). The CDR3 sequence is CASSQDWGDQDTQYF. The sequenced CDR3 bases are TGTGCCAGCAGCCAAGACTGGGGGGATCAAGAC.

This clone has only a few counts. Gene and germline names: mouse. The DNA read from the CDR3 is TGTGCCAGCAGCCAAGTACAGGGGGCGGAA. This sequence encodes CASSQVQGAE. The full CDR3 protein is CASSQVQGAEEVFF. J is TRBJ1-1 and V is TRBV5; 9 nucleotides line up with TRBD1. The CDR3 end is not reached by the read, which stops 4 residues before it; the germline J gene fills it in. The germline V gene has CDR1 LGHNA and CDR2 YNLKQL (reference sequence). The CDR3 has 14 amino acids.

This clone turned up a few times. The gene names given are mouse names. The read is 4 residues too short to cover the CDR3 end, so that end is filled in from the germline J gene. This chain links TRBV13-3 with TRBJ2-5; D unresolved. From germline, CDR1 is NNHDY and CDR2 SYVADS. Trimming shortened V by 4 bases and J by 1 base, and 7 bases separated the two germline ends. The length of the CDR3 is 13 residues. CDR3 loop: CASSPTHQDTQYF. The CDR3 DNA, read in part, is TGTGCCAGCAGTCCGACACACCAAGAC.

About this clone: Gene names follow the mouse nomenclature. Read data end 4 residues before the CDR3 end; the end is taken from the germline J gene. The chain joins TRBV19 to TRBJ2-3, with 8 bases aligning to TRBD1. Germline CDR1 FNHDT, CDR2 SITEND (reference sequence). CDR3 size: 14 residues. V lost 0 bases, J lost 4 bases, and 1 base stayed unmatched. CDR3 DNA (partial): TGTGCCAGCAGTATAGACAGGGGGACAGAA. Translation: CASSIDRGTE. The whole CDR3 reads CASSIDRGTETLYF.

Points on this clone: Gene names denote mouse genes. The read falls 4 residues short of the CDR3 end, and the missing part is taken from the germline J gene. Within the sample, other DNA sequences also encode this same CDR3. This chain connects TRBV5 to TRBJ2-7, with 10 bases lining up with TRBD2. Germline V lookup: CDR1 LGHNA, CDR2 YNLKQL (reference sequence). The CDR3 length is 14 residues. The V gene end was trimmed by 4 bases and the J gene end by 3 bases; junction bases not matched to a gene: 3. The CDR3 bases that were read are TGTGCCAGCAGCCCTCGGACTGGGGGCTAT. Translation gives CASSPRTGGY. The entire CDR3 protein reads CASSPRTGGYEQYF.

In this sample, this clone turned up a few times. Genes and germline are mouse. CDR3 loop: CASSITTYEQYF. Partial CDR3 DNA: TGTGCCAGCAGTATCACAACCTAT. The chain carries TRBV19 and TRBJ2-7; no clear D gene. The CDR3 is cut off 4 residues early in the read; its end comes from the germline J gene. CDR1 is FNHDT and CDR2 is SITEND in the germline V gene (reference sequence). Trimming cost V 2 bases and J 2 bases, with 5 bases left between them. The CDR3 runs 12 residues.

This clone has only a few counts. Here the gene names and germline are mouse. With the read ending 4 residues before the CDR3 end, the germline J gene is used to fill in that end. Other DNA sequences from this sample encode an identical CDR3 as well. V and J are TRBV14 and TRBJ2-5; 9 positions match TRBD1. Germline loops: CDR1 SGHDT, CDR2 FRDEAV. This CDR3 region has 13 residues. V gave up 5 bases and J gave up 3 bases; unmatched junction bases: 1. The covered CDR3 bases are TGTGCCAGCAGGACAGGGGGTCAAGAC. This translates into CASRTGGQD. The complete CDR3 sequence is CASRTGGQDTQYF.

The table lists this clone with a few counts. Genes and germline come from the mouse. The CDR3 is cut off 4 residues early in the read; its end comes from the germline J gene. The J gene is TRBJ1-1, the V gene TRBV1; a weak D match, TRBD1 (5 bases). The CDR3 loop spans 13 amino acids. CDR1 and CDR2 (germline): NSQYPW, LRSPGD (reference sequence). The CDR3 loop reads CTCSADSRGEVFF. The CDR3 bases that were read are TGCACCTGCAGTGCAGATTCGAGGGGA.

This clone occurred a few times. Gene names are mouse gene names. The sample holds other DNA sequences that translate to the same CDR3. The CDR3 DNA, read in part, is TGTGCCAGCAGCATGGGGGGCCCCTAT. Amino acid sequence: CASSMGGPY. The full CDR3 protein is CASSMGGPYEQYF. This chain joins TRBV19 and TRBJ2-7, with D possibly being TRBD2 (7 bases). The read is 4 residues too short to cover the CDR3 end, so that end is filled in from the germline J gene. CDR3 length: 13 amino acids. Trimming removed 5 bases at V and 2 bases at J, with 11 bases between. Germline V lookup: CDR1 FNHDT, CDR2 SITEND (reference sequence).

This clone was found a few times. Gene names refer to mouse genes. The missing CDR3 end, 4 residues past where the read stops, is filled in from the germline J gene. Other DNA sequences from this sample encode an identical CDR3 as well. The V and J genes are TRBV1 and TRBJ2-7, with a weak D call TRBD1 (5 bases). The length of the CDR3 is 13 residues. V lost 2 bases and J lost 2, with 7 bases in between. Germline loops: CDR1 NSQYPW, CDR2 LRSPGD (reference sequence). CDR3 bases read: TGCACCTGCAGTGCACGACAGACCTAT. It specifies CTCSARQTY. The CDR3 as a whole reads CTCSARQTYEQYF.

A note on this clone: Gene names are mouse gene names. The CDR3 loop is CASSQERRRDTEVFF. The sequenced CDR3 bases are TGTGCCAGCAGCCAAGAGAGACGGAGGGACACA. The chain is built from TRBV5 and TRBJ1-1; no firm D call. With the read ending 4 residues before the CDR3 end, the germline J gene is used to fill in that end. V was shortened by 0 bases and J by 3 bases, with 11 bases between the two germline ends. The CDR3 totals 15 residues. Germline V gives CDR1 LGHNA, CDR2 YNLKQL (reference sequence).